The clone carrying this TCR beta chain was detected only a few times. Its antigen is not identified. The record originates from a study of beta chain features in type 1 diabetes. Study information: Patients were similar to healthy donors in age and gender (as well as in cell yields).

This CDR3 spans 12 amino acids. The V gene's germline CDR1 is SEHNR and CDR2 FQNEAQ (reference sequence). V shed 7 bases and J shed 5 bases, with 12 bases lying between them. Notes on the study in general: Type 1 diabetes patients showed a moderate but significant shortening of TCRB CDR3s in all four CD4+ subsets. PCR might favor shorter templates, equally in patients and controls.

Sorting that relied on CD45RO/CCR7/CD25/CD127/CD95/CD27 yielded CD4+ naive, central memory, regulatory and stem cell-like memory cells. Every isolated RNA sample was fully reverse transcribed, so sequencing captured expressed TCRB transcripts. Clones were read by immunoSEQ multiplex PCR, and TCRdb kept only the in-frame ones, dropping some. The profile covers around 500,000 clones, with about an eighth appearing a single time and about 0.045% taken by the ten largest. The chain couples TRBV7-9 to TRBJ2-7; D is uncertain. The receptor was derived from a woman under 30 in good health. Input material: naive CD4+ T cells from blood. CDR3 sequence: CASTRDGDEQYF. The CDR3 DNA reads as TGTGCCAGCACCCGCGACGGAGACGAGCAGTACTTC.